This T cell receptor beta chain came from a study of cytomegalovirus exposure and HLA in healthy donors. The CDR3 runs 18 residues. V lost 1 base to trimming and J lost 7 bases; unmatched junction nucleotides: 15. CDR1 and CDR2 from the germline V gene are MDHEN and SYDVKM. To note about this clone: Its cognate antigen is unknown.

PCR primers comprised 60 Vbeta and 13 Jbeta primers. Original data processing: In a later analysis, of some 80 million unique beta chains, 9 million to 11 million appeared in at least two donors. The protocol was immunoSEQ multiplex PCR, while the TCRdb copy is restricted to in-frame clones and leaves out a portion. The DNA was the basis for D and trimming; V, J and clone size are from that table. The table lists approximately 130,000 clones, roughly 83% of them singletons, with roughly 1.2% in the top ten. Points from the study as a whole: Some V segments (TRBV6-2 and TRBV6-3 among them) were excluded as indistinguishable. Reportedly, HLA-A and HLA-B alleles of most subjects were accurately predicted from TCR beta. In vitro assays verified that a few CMV-associated chains recognized CMV antigens specifically.

Sequencing input: PBMCs. The chain combines TRBV28 with TRBJ2-1, with TRBD1 identical over 8 bases. This clonotype was sampled from a girl aged 2-10 years in good health and CMV-seronegative. This CDR3 reads CASSLSRTGGGLTNEQFF. CDR3 in DNA: TGTGCCAGCAGTTTATCACGAACAGGGGGAGGTTTGACTAATGAGCAGTTCTTC.